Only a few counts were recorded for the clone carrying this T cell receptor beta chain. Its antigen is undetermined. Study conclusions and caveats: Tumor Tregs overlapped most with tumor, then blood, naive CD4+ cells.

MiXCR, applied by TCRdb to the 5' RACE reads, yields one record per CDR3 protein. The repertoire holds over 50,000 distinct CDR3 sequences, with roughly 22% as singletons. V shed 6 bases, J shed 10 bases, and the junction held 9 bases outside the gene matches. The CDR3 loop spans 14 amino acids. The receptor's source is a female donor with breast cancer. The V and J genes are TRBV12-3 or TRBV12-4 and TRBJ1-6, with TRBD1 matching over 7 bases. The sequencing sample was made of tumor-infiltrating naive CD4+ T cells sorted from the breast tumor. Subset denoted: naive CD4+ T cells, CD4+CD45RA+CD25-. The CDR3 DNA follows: TGTGCCAGCAGCATAAGGGGACAGAGATCACCCCTCCACTTT. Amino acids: CASSIRGQRSPLHF.